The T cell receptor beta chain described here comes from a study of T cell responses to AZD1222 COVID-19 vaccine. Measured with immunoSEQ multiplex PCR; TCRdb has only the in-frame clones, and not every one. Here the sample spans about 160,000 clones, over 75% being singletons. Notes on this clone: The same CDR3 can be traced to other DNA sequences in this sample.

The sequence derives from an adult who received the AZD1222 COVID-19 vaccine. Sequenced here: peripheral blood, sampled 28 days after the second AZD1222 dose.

The chain's CDR3 is CAWSVGGDQPQHF. CDR3 sequence (DNA): TGTGCCTGGAGTGTTGGGGGGGATCAGCCCCAGCATTTT. The chain carries TRBV30 and TRBJ1-5; D may be TRBD1 (5 bases). V gave up 0 bases and J gave up 5 bases, with 8 bases separating them. This CDR3 region has 13 residues. Germline CDR1 GTSNPN, CDR2 SVGIG (reference sequence).